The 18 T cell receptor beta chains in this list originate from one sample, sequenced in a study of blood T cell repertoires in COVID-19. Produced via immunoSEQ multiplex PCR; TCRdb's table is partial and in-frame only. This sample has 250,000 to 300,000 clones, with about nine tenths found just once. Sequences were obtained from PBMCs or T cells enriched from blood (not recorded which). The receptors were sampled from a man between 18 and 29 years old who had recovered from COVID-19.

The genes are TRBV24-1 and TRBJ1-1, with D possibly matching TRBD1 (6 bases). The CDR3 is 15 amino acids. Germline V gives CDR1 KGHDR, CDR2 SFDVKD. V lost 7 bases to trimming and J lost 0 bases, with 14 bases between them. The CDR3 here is CATSAEDSMNTEAFF. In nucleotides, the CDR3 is TGTGCCACCAGCGCCGAGGACAGTATGAACACTGAAGCTTTCTTT.

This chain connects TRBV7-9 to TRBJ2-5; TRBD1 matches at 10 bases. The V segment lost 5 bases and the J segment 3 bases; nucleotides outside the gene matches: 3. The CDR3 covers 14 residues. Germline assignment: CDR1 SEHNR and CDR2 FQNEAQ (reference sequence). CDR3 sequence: CASSDGTGEETQYF. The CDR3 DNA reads TGTGCCAGCAGCGACGGGACAGGGGAAGAGACCCAGTACTTC.

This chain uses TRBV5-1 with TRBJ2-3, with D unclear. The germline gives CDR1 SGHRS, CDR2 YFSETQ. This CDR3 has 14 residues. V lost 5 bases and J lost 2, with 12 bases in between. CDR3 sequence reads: CASRRNRDTDTQYF. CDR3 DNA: TGCGCCAGCAGAAGAAACAGAGACACAGATACGCAGTATTTT. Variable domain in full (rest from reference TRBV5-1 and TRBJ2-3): KAGVTQTPRYLIKTRGQQVTLSCSPISGHRSVSWYQQTPGQGLQFLFEYFSETQRNKGNFPGRFSGRQFSNSRSEMNVSTLELGDSALYLCASRRNRDTDTQYFGPGTRLTVL.

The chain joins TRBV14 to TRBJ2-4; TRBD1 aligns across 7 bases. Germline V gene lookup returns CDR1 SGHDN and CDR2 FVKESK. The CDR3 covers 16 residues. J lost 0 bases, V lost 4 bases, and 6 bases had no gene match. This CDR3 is CASSPGQVGAKNIQYF. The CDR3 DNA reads TGTGCCAGCAGCCCTGGACAGGTTGGAGCCAAAAACATTCAGTACTTC.

The chain's CDR3 is CASSSAGERDRGPGELFF. The CDR3, as DNA: TGCGCCAGCTCATCGGCAGGGGAGAGGGACAGGGGACCCGGGGAGCTGTTTTTT. The chain joins TRBV5-1 to TRBJ2-2, with 10 bases lining up with TRBD1. Germline V lookup: CDR1 SGHRS, CDR2 YFSETQ. Unmatched junction bases numbered 18, after V lost 7 bases and J lost 6 bases. This CDR3 contains 18 residues.

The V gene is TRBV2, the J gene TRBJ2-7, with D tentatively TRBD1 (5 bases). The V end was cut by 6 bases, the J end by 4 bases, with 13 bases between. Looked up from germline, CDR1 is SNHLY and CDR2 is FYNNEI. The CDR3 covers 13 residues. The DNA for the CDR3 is TGTGCCAGCAGCCGACAGAAGAATTACGAGCAGTACTTC. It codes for CASSRQKNYEQYF.

CDR3 DNA: TGTGCCAGCAGTAAGTCCGGGACTAGCGTCGAGCAGTACTTC. This codes for CASSKSGTSVEQYF. This chain connects TRBV6-5 to TRBJ2-7; 10 bases line up with TRBD2. Germline values: CDR1 MNHEY, CDR2 SVGAGI. With 5 bases clipped from V and 6 bases from J, the junction kept 7 bases outside the gene matches. The CDR3 extends over 14 amino acids.

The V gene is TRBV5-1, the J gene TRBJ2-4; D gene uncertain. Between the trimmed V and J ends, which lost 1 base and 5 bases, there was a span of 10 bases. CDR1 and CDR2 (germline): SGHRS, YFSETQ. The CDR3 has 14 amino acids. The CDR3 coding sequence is TGCGCCAGCAGCTTGAACAGTAACCAAAACATTCAGTACTTC. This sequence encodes CASSLNSNQNIQYF. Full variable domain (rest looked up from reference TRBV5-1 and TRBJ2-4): KAGVTQTPRYLIKTRGQQVTLSCSPISGHRSVSWYQQTPGQGLQFLFEYFSETQRNKGNFPGRFSGRQFSNSRSEMNVSTLELGDSALYLCASSLNSNQNIQYFGAGTRLSVL.

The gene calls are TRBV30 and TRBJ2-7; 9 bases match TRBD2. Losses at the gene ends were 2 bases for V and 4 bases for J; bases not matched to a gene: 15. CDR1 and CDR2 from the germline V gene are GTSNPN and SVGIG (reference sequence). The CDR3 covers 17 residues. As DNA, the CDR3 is TGTGCCTGGAGTACGAGTCTAGCGGGGACATTTTCGTACGAGCAGTACTTC. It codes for CAWSTSLAGTFSYEQYF.

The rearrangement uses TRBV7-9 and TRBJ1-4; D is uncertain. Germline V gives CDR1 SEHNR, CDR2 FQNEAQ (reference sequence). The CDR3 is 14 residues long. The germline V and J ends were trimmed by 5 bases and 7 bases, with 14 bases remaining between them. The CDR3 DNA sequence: TGTGCCAGCAGCCGAAAAGAGGGTTTTGAAAAACTGTTTTTT. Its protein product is CASSRKEGFEKLFF.

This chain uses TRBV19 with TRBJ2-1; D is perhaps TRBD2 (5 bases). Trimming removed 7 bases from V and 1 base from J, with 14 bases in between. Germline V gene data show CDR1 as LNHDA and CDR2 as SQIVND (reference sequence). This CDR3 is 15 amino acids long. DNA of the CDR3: TGTGCCAGTACGTATGTGGCGGGTTCCTACAATGAGCAGTTCTTC. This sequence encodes CASTYVAGSYNEQFF.

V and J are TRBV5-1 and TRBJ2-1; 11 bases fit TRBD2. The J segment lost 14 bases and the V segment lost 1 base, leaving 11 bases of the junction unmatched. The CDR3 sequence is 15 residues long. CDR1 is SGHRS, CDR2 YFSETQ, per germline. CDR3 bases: TGCGCCAGCAGCTTGATGGGACTAGCGGAGACAGTTGAGTTCTTC. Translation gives CASSLMGLAETVEFF.

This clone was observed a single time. CDR3 residues: CASSLNSVQGSSYEQYF. In DNA, the CDR3 is TGTGCCAGCAGCTTAAATTCCGTGCAGGGGAGCTCCTACGAGCAGTACTTC. The chain employs TRBV7-6 and TRBJ2-7, with D perhaps TRBD1 (6 bases). Germline V gives CDR1 SGHVS, CDR2 FNYEAQ. CDR3 length: 17 residues. The germline V and J ends were trimmed by 2 bases and 0 bases, with 17 bases remaining between them.

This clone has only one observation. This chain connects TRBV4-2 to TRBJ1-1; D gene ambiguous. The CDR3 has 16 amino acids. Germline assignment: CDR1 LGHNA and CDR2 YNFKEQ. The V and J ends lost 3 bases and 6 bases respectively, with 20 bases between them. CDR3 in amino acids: CASSHKPGSPTPEAFF. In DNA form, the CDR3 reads TGTGCCAGCAGCCACAAACCGGGATCCCCTACCCCTGAAGCTTTCTTT.

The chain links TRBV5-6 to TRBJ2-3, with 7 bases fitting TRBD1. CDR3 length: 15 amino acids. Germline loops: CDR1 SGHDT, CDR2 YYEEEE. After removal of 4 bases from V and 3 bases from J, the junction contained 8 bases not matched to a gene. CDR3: CASSLGQTFTDTQYF. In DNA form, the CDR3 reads TGTGCCAGCAGCCTGGGACAGACGTTTACAGATACGCAGTATTTT.

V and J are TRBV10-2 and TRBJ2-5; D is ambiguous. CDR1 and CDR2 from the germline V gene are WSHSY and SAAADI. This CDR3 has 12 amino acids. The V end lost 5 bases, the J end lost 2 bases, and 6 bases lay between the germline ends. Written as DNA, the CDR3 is TGCGCCAGCAGTCTCACTCAAGAGACCCAGTACTTC. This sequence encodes CASSLTQETQYF.

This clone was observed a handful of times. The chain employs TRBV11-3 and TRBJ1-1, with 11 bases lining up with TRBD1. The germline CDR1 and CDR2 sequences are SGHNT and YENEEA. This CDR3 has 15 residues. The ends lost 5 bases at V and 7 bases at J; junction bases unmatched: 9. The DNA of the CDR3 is TGTGCCAGCAGCCCCCTCGGACAGGGGGCTGGTGAAGCTTTCTTT. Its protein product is CASSPLGQGAGEAFF.

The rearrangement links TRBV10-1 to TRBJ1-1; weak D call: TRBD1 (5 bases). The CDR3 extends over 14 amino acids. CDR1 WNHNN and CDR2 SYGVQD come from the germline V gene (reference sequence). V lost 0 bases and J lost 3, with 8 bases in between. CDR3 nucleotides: TGCGCCAGCAGTGAGTCCGGGGGTTACACTGAAGCTTTCTTT. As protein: CASSESGGYTEAFF.